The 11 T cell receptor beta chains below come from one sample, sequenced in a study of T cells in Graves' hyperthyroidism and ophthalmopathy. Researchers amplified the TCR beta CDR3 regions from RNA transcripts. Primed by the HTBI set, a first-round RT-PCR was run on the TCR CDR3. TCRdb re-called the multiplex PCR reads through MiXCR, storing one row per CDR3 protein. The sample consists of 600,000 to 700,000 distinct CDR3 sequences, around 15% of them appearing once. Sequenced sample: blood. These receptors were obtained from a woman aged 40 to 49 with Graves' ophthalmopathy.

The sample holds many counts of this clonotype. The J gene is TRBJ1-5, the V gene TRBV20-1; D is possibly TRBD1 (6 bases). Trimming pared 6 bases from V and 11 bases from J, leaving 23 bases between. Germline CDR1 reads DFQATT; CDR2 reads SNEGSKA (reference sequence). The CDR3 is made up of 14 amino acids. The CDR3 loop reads CSAEGGINAQAQHF. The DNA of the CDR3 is TGCAGTGCCGAAGGGGGGATAAATGCGCAGGCCCAGCATTTT.

CDR3 loop: CASSSPGAVTYPPFYEQYF. The CDR3 DNA follows: TGTGCCAGCAGCTCCCCTGGTGCGGTGACCTATCCCCCTTTCTACGAGCAGTACTTC. V gene TRBV28 combines with J gene TRBJ2-7, with D unclear. Germline V lookup: CDR1 MDHEN, CDR2 SYDVKM. Between the trimmed V and J ends, which lost 6 bases and 3 bases, there was a span of 30 bases. The CDR3 spans 19 residues.

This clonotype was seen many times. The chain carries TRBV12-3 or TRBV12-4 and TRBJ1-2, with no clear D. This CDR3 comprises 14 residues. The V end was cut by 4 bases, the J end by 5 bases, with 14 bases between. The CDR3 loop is CASSSFPGGYGYTF. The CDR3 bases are TGTGCCAGCAGTTCTTTCCCTGGAGGATATGGCTACACCTTC.

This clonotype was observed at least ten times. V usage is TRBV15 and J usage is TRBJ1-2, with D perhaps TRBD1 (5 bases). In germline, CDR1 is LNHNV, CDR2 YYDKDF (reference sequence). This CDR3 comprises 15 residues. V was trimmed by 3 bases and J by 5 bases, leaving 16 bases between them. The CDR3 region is CATSRGGVEGYGYTF. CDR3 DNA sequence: TGTGCCACCAGCAGGGGTGGAGTGGAGGGGTATGGCTACACCTTC.

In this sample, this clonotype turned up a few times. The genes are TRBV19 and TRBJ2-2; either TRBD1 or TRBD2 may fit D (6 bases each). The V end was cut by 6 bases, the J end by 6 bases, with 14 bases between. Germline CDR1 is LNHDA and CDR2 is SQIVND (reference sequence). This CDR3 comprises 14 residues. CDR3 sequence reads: CASRPEGGAGELFF. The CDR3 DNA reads TGTGCCAGTAGGCCGGAGGGGGGAGCCGGGGAGCTGTTTTTT.

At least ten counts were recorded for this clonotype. The CDR3 loop reads CASSANRDQPQHF. CDR3 in DNA: TGTGCCAGCAGCGCCAACAGGGACCAGCCCCAGCATTTT. The chain employs TRBV11-2 and TRBJ1-5; TRBD1 is a possible D gene (6 bases). Germline values: CDR1 SGHAT, CDR2 FQNNGV. The CDR3 length is 13 residues. Trimming removed 5 bases at V and 7 bases at J, with 12 bases between. Full variable domain (rest looked up from reference TRBV11-2 and TRBJ1-5): EAGVAQSPRYKIIEKRQSVAFWCNPISGHATLYWYQQILGQGPKLLIQFQNNGVVDDSQLPKDRFSAERLKGVDSTLKIQPAKLEDSAVYLCASSANRDQPQHFGDGTRLSIL.

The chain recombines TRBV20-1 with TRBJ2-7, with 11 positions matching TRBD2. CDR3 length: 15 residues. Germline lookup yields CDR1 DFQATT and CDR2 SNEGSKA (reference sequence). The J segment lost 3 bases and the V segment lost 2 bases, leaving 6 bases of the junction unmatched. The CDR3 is CSARQTSGILYEQYF. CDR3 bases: TGCAGTGCTAGACAGACTAGCGGGATTCTCTACGAGCAGTACTTC.

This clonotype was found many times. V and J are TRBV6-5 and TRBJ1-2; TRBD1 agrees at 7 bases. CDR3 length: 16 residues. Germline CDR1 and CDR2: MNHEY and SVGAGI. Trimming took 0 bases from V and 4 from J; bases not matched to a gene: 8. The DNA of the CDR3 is TGTGCCAGCAGTTACTCTGAGACAGGGTCTCGCTATGGCTACACCTTC. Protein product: CASSYSETGSRYGYTF.

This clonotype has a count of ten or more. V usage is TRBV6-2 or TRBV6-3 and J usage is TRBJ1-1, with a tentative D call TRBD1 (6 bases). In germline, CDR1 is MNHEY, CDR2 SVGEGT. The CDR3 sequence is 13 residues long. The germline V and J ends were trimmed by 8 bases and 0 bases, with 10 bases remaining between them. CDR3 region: CASEDRLNTEAFF. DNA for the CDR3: TGTGCCAGCGAAGACAGGCTGAACACTGAAGCTTTCTTT.

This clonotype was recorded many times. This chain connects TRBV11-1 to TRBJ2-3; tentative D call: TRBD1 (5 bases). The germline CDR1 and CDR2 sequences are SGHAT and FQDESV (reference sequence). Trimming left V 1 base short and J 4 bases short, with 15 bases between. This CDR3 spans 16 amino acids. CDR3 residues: CASSLETEFRADTQYF. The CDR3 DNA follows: TGTGCCAGCAGCTTAGAGACAGAATTTCGCGCAGATACGCAGTATTTT.

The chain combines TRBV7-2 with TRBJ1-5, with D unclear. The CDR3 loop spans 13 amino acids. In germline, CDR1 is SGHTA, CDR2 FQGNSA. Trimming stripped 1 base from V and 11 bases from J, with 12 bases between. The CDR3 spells CASSLGPQETQHF. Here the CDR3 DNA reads TGTGCCAGCAGCTTAGGGCCTCAAGAGACCCAGCATTTT.